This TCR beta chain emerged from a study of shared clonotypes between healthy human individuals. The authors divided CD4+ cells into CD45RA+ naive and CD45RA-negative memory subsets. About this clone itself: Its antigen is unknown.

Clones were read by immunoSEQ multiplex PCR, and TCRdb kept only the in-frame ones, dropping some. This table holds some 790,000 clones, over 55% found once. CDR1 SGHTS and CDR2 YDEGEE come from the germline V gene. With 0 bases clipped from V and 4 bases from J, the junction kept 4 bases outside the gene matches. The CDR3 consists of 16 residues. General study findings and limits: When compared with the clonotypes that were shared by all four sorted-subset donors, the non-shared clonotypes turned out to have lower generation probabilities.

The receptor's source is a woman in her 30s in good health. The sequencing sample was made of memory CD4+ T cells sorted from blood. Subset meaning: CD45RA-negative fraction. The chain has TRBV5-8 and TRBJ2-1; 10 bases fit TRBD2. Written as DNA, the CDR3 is TGTGCCAGCAGCTTGGGAGGGACTAGCGTATACAATGAGCAGTTCTTC. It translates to CASSLGGTSVYNEQFF.